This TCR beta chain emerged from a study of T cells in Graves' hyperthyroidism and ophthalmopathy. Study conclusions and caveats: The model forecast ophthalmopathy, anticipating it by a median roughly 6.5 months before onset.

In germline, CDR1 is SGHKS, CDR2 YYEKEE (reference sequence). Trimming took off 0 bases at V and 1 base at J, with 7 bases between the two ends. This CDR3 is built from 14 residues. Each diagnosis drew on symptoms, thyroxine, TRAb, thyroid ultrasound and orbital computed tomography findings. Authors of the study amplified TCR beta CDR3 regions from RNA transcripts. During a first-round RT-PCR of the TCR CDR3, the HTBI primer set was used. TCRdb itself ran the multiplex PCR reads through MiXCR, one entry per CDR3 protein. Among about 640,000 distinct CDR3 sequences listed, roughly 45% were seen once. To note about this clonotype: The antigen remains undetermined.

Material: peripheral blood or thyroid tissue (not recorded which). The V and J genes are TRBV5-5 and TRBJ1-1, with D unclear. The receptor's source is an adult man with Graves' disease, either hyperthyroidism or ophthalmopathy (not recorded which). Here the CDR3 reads CASSLVHANTEAFF. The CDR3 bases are TGTGCCAGCAGCTTGGTGCACGCGAACACTGAAGCTTTCTTT.